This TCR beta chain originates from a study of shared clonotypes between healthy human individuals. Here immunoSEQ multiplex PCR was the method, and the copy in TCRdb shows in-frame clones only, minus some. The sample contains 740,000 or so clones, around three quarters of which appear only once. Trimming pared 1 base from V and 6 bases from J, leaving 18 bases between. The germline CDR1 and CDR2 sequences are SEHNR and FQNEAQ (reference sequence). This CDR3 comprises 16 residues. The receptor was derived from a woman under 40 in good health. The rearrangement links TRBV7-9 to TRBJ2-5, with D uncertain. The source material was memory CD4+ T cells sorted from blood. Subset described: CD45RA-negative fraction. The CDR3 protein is CASSLEGMLPLQTQYF. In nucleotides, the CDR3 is TGTGCCAGCAGCTTAGAGGGAATGCTTCCCCTCCAGACCCAGTACTTC.